The 14 T cell receptor beta chains listed next were all sequenced from one sample in a study of T cells in Graves' hyperthyroidism and ophthalmopathy. What was amplified from RNA transcripts were TCR beta CDR3 regions. The TCR CDR3 first-round RT-PCR relied on the HTBI primer set. Using its own MiXCR run on the multiplex PCR reads, TCRdb lists one record per CDR3 protein. The sample has 300,000 to 450,000 distinct CDR3 sequences, approximately 14% seen once. Sequenced input: blood. These receptor sequences come from a woman aged 18 to 35 with Graves' hyperthyroidism that later progressed to Graves' ophthalmopathy.

The sample holds one count of this clonotype. A read error is possible here, since a much larger clone lies one base away. The chain joins TRBV6-1 to TRBJ1-1; 7 bases align to TRBD1. The V gene's germline CDR1 is MNHNS and CDR2 SASEGT. The CDR3 extends over 16 amino acids. In nucleotides, the CDR3 is TGTGCCAGCAGTGCGCTCGGTGGACAGGACCCATATGAAGCTTCCTTT. This codes for CASSALGGQDPYEASF.

This chain connects TRBV6-5 to TRBJ2-1; D call uncertain. There are 15 residues in the CDR3. V gave up 4 bases and J gave up 0 bases, with 10 bases separating them. Germline lookup yields CDR1 MNHEY and CDR2 SVGAGI. CDR3 region: CASSSLPSSYNEQFF. CDR3 DNA: TGTGCCAGCAGTTCTCTCCCCTCCTCCTACAATGAGCAGTTCTTC.

This clonotype was picked up a small number of times. This chain links TRBV20-1 with TRBJ2-3; TRBD2 might be the D (5 bases). Germline V gene data show CDR1 as DFQATT and CDR2 as SNEGSKA (reference sequence). CDR3 size: 13 residues. V lost 0 bases and J lost 5, with 9 bases in between. CDR3 protein: CSARDTGVDTQYF. CDR3 nucleotides: TGCAGTGCTAGAGATACCGGGGTAGATACGCAGTATTTT.

This clonotype was counted many times. V gene TRBV27 combines with J gene TRBJ2-7, with 9 positions matching TRBD2. V dropped 4 bases and J dropped 3; count of bases not matched to a gene: 7. The CDR3 has 15 amino acids. Germline V lookup: CDR1 MNHEY, CDR2 SMNVEV (reference sequence). The CDR3 DNA follows: TGTGCCAGCAGTTATCTAGCGGGACCAAACTACGAGCAGTACTTC. It yields the protein CASSYLAGPNYEQYF.

The rearrangement uses TRBV27 and TRBJ2-7; 9 positions agree with TRBD1. Germline assignment: CDR1 MNHEY and CDR2 SMNVEV (reference sequence). The CDR3 length is 14 residues. V lost 4 bases and J lost 5; bases outside the gene matches: 6. The CDR3 protein is CASSSGTGRDEQYF. DNA of the CDR3: TGTGCCAGCAGTTCTGGGACAGGGCGGGACGAGCAGTACTTC.

This clonotype was seen at least ten times. The chain employs TRBV20-1 and TRBJ2-7; 11 bases fit TRBD2. From germline, CDR1 is DFQATT and CDR2 SNEGSKA (reference sequence). V shed 3 bases, J shed 6 bases, and the junction held 10 bases outside the gene matches. The CDR3 runs 15 residues. The CDR3 DNA follows: TGCAGTGCTAGGTTAGCGGGAGGGACTCGGGGCGAGCAGTACTTC. Its translation is CSARLAGGTRGEQYF.

This clonotype was picked up a small number of times. V gene TRBV30 combines with J gene TRBJ2-2; D is unresolved. The germline V gene has CDR1 GTSNPN and CDR2 SVGIG (reference sequence). The CDR3 sequence is 16 residues long. Trimming removed 2 bases at V and 4 bases at J, with 17 bases between. CDR3 loop: CAWSLVPGSSTGELFF. The DNA of the CDR3 is TGTGCCTGGAGTTTGGTGCCCGGTTCGAGCACCGGGGAGCTGTTTTTT.

The chain recombines TRBV20-1 with TRBJ2-7, with TRBD2 matching over 11 bases. The V and J ends lost 5 bases and 3 bases, in that order; junction bases with no gene match: 6. The CDR3 sequence is 14 residues long. Germline V gene sequence: CDR1 DFQATT, CDR2 SNEGSKA (reference sequence). CDR3 DNA sequence: TGCAGTGCTCTGACCGGGACTAGCGGCTACGAGCAGTACTTC. This sequence encodes CSALTGTSGYEQYF.

This clonotype was seen a handful of times. This chain uses TRBV10-3 with TRBJ1-5, with a weak D call TRBD1 (5 bases). Trimming left V 8 bases short and J 0 bases short, with 17 bases between. Germline assignment: CDR1 ENHRY and CDR2 SYGVKD. CDR3 length equals 16 residues. The CDR3 loop reads CAIGGLGPDSNQPQHF. The DNA for the CDR3 is TGTGCCATCGGGGGGTTGGGCCCAGATAGCAATCAGCCCCAGCATTTT.

V is TRBV7-9 and J is TRBJ1-4, with a tentative D call TRBD1 (6 bases). The CDR3 has 17 amino acids. Germline loops: CDR1 SEHNR, CDR2 FQNEAQ (reference sequence). V gave up 5 bases and J gave up 6 bases, with 22 bases separating them. As DNA, the CDR3 is TGTGCCAGCAGCATCACCCCTATCCGTAGGGGGGATGAAAAACTGTTTTTT. It is translated as CASSITPIRRGDEKLFF.

The chain combines TRBV19 with TRBJ2-7, with D possibly being TRBD1 or TRBD2 (5 bases each). V dropped 4 bases and J dropped 0 bases, with 16 bases sitting between them. The germline gives CDR1 LNHDA, CDR2 SQIVND (reference sequence). The CDR3 spans 16 residues. This chain's CDR3 is CASSRSGTPSSYEQYF. In DNA form, the CDR3 reads TGTGCCAGTAGTAGGTCCGGGACGCCGAGCTCCTACGAGCAGTACTTC.

In this sample, this clonotype turned up many times. The CDR3 coding sequence is TGCAGTGCTAGAGCGGGTGGGACCGAAAAACTGTTTTTT. Translating gives CSARAGGTEKLFF. The chain has TRBV20-1 and TRBJ1-4, with D maybe TRBD1 (5 bases). The length of the CDR3 is 13 residues. Trimming took 1 base from V and 8 from J, leaving 11 bases between them. Germline assignment: CDR1 DFQATT and CDR2 SNEGSKA (reference sequence).

This clonotype was detected ten times or more. The chain employs TRBV2 and TRBJ1-1; the D is unclear. CDR1 and CDR2 (germline): SNHLY, FYNNEI. The germline V and J ends were trimmed by 6 bases and 2 bases, with 7 bases remaining between them. The length of the CDR3 is 12 residues. The CDR3 is CASRPDNTEAFF. The CDR3 DNA follows: TGTGCCAGCAGACCTGACAACACTGAAGCTTTCTTT.

This clonotype was seen at least ten times. The chain couples TRBV18 to TRBJ1-1; the D is unclear. The CDR3 covers 15 residues. V was cut by 6 bases and J by 5 bases, with 19 bases left in between. Per the germline V gene, CDR1 is KGHSH and CDR2 is LQKENI. The CDR3 nucleotides read TGTGCCAGCTCTTACACCAAAGGGTTAAGGACTGAAGCTTTCTTT. Its protein product is CASSYTKGLRTEAFF.